This T cell receptor beta chain was observed in a study of shared clonotypes between healthy human individuals. Terminally differentiated effector memory CD45RA+ cells were left out of the naive CD8 fraction, which was CD45RO-negative and positively selected for CCR7. The CDR3 spans 15 residues. Germline V gene lookup returns CDR1 SGHAT and CDR2 FQNNGV. V shed 5 bases and J 9 bases; nucleotides not matched to a gene: 13. Libraries were prepared by immunoSEQ multiplex PCR; TCRdb keeps only in-frame clonotypes and omits some of them. Counted here are about 550,000 clones, 95% to 96% occurring once; the ten biggest clones make up 0.085% to 0.11%.

The receptor comes from a woman under 40 in good health. Specimen: naive CD8+ T cells sorted from blood. This chain links TRBV11-2 with TRBJ2-1; TRBD2 matches 7 bases. CDR3 nucleotide sequence: TGTGCCAGCAGCCCCCCGGGAGGACCAGGAGGTGAGCAGTTCTTC. Encoded protein: CASSPPGGPGGEQFF. The full variable domain, rest sourced from reference TRBV11-2 and TRBJ2-1, is EAGVAQSPRYKIIEKRQSVAFWCNPISGHATLYWYQQILGQGPKLLIQFQNNGVVDDSQLPKDRFSAERLKGVDSTLKIQPAKLEDSAVYLCASSPPGGPGGEQFFGPGTRLTVL.